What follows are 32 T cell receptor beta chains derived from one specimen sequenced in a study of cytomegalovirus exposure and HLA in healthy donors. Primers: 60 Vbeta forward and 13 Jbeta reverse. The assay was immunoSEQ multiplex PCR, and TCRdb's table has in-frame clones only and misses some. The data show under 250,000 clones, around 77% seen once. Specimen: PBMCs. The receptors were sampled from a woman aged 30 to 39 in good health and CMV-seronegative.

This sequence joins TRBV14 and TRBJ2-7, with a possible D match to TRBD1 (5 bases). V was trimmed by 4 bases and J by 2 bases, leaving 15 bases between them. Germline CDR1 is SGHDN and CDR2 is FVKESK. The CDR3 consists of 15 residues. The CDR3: CASSLSPDNTYEQYF. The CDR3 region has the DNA TGTGCCAGCAGCCTTTCCCCGGACAACACCTACGAGCAGTACTTC. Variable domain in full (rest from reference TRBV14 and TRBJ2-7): EAGVTQFPSHSVIEKGQTVTLRCDPISGHDNLYWYRRVMGKEIKFLLHFVKESKQDESGMPNNRFLAERTGGTYSTLKVQPAELEDSGVYFCASSLSPDNTYEQYFGPGTRLTVT.

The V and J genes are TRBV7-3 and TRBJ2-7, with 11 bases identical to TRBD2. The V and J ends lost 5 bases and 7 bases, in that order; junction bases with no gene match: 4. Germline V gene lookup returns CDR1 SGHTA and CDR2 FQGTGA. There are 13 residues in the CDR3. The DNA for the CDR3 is TGTGCCAGCAGCCCTAGCGGGGGGATTGAGCAGTACTTC. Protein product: CASSPSGGIEQYF.

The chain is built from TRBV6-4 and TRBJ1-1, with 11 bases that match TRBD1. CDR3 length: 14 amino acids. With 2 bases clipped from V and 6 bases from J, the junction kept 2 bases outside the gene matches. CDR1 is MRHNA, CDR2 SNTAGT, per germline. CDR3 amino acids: CASSDGTGGAEAFF. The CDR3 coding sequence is TGTGCCAGCAGTGACGGGACAGGGGGGGCTGAAGCTTTCTTT.

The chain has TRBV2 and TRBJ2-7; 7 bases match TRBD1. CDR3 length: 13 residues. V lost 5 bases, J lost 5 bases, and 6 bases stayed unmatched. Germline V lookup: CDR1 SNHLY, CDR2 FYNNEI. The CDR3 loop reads CASSPQGFHEQYF. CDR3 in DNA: TGTGCCAGCAGTCCACAGGGGTTCCACGAGCAGTACTTC.

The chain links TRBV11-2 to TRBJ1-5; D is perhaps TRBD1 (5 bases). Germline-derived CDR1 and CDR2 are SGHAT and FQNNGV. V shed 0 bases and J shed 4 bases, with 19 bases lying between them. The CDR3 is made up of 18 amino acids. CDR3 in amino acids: CASSLDVGRERGNQPQHF. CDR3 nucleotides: TGTGCCAGCAGCTTAGACGTCGGCAGGGAGCGGGGAAATCAGCCCCAGCATTTT.

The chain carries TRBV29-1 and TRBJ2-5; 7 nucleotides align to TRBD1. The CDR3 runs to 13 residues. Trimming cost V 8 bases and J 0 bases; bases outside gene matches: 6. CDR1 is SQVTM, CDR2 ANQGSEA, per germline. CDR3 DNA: TGCAGCATCTCACAGGGGAACCAAGAGACCCAGTACTTC. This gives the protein CSISQGNQETQYF.

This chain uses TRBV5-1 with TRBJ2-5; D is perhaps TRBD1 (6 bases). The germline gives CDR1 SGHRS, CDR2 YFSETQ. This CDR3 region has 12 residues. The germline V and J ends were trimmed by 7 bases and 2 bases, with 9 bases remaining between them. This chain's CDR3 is CASGTSQETQYF. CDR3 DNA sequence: TGCGCCAGCGGGACAAGTCAAGAGACCCAGTACTTC.

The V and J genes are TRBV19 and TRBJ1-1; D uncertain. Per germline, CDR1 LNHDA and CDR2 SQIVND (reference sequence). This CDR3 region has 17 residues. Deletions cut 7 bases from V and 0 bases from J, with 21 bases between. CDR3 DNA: TGTGCCAGTATTGTTAAAGTAGGAACGGGATTGAACACTGAAGCTTTCTTT. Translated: CASIVKVGTGLNTEAFF.

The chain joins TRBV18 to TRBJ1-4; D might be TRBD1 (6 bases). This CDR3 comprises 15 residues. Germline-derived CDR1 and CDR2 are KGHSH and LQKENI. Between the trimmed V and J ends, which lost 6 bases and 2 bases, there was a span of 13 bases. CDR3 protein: CASSPTGPTNEKLFF. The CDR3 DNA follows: TGTGCCAGCTCTCCTACAGGGCCCACTAATGAAAAACTGTTTTTT.

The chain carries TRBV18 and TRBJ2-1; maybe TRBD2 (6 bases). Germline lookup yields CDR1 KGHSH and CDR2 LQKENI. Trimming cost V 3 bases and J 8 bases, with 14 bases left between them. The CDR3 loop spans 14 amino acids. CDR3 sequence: CASSPGGGVHEQFF. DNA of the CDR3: TGTGCCAGCTCACCCGGGGGAGGTGTCCATGAGCAGTTCTTC.

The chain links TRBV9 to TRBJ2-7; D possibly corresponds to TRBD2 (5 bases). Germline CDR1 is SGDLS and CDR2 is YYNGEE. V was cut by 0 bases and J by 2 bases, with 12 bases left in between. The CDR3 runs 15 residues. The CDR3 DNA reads TGTGCCAGCAGCGTAGGAGAGGGTACGGCCTACGAGCAGTACTTC. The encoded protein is CASSVGEGTAYEQYF.

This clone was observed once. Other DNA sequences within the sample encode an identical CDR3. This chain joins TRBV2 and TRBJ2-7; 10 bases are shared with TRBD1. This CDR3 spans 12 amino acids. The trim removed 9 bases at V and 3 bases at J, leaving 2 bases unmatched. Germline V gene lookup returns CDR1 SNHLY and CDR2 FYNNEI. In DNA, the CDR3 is TGTGCCAGAAGGACAGGGGGCTACGAGCAGTACTTC. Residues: CARRTGGYEQYF.

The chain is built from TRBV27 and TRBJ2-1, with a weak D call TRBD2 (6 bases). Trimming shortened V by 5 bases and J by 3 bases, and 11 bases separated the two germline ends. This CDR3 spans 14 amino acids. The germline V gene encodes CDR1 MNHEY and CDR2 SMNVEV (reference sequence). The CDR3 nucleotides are TGTGCCAGCAGTCCGACTAGGTTCTACAATGAGCAGTTCTTC. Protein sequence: CASSPTRFYNEQFF.

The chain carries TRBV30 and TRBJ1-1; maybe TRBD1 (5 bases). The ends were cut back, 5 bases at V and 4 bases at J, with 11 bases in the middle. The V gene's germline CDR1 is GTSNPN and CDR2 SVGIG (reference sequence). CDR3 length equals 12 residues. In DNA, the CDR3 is TGTGCCTGGGCGGGGGGGAGCACTGAAGCTTTCTTT. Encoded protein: CAWAGGSTEAFF. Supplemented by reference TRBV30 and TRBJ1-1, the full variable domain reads SQTIHQWPATLVQPVGSPLSLECTVEGTSNPNLYWYRQAAGRGLQLLFYSVGIGQISSEVPQNLSASRPQDRQFILSSKKLLLSDSGFYLCAWAGGSTEAFFGQGTRLTVV.

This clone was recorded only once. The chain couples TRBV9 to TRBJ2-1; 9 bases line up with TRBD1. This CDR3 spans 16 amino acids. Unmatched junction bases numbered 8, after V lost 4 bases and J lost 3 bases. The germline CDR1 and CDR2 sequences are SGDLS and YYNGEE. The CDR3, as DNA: TGTGCCAGCAGCTTTTGGGGACAGGGATTCTACAATGAGCAGTTCTTC. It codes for CASSFWGQGFYNEQFF.

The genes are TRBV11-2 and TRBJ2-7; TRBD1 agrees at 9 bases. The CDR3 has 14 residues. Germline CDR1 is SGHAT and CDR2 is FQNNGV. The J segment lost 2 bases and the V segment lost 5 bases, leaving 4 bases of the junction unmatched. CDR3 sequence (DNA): TGTGCCAGCAGCGGACAGGGGATCCCCTACGAGCAGTACTTC. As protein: CASSGQGIPYEQYF.

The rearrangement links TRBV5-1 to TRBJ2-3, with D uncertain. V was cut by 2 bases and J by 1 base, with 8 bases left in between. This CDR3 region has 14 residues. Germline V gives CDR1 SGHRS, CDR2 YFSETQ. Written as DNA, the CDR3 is TGCGCCAGCAGCTTTCTGGGCGGCACAGATACGCAGTATTTT. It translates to CASSFLGGTDTQYF.

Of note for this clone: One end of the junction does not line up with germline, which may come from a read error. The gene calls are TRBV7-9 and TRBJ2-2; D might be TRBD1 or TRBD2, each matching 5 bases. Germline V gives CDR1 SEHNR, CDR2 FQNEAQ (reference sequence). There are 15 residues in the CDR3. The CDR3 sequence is CANSLAQGNTGELFF. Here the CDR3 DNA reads TGTGCCAACAGCTTAGCGCAGGGGAACACCGGGGAGCTGTTTTTT.

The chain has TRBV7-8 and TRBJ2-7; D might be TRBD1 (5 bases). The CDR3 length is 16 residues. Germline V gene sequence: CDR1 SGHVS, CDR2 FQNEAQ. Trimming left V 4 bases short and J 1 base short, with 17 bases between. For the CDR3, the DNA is TGTGCCAGCAGCTATTCCGCGACAGTGATATCCTACGAGCAGTACTTC. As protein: CASSYSATVISYEQYF.

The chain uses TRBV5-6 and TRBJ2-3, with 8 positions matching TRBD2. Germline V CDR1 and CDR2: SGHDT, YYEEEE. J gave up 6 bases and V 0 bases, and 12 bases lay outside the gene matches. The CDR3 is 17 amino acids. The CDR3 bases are TGTGCCAGCAGCTTGGATTCGGGGGGCCCGGGGGGGGATACGCAGTATTTT. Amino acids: CASSLDSGGPGGDTQYF.

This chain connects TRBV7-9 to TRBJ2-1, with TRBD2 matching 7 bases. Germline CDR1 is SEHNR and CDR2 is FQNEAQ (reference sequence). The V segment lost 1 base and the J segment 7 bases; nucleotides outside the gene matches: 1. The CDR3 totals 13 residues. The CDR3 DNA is TGTGCCAGCAGCTTAGAAGCGGGGAATGAGCAGTTCTTC. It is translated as CASSLEAGNEQFF.

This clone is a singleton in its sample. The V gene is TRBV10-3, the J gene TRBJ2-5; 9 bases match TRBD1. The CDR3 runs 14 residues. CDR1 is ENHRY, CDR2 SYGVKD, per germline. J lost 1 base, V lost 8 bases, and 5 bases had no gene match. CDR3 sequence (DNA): TGTGCCATCGGGGACAGGGTGGGCCAAGAGACCCAGTACTTC. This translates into CAIGDRVGQETQYF.

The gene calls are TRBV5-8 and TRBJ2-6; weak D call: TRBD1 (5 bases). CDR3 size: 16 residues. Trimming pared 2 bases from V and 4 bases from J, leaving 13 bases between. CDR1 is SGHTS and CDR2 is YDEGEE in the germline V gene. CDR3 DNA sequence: TGTGCCAGCAGCTTAACGTGGGGCTCCGGGGCCAACGTCCTGACTTTC. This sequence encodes CASSLTWGSGANVLTF.

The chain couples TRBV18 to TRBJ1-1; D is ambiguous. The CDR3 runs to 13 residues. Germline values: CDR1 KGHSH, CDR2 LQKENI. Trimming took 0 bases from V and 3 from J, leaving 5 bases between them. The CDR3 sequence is CASSPPSYTEAFF. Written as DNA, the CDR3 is TGTGCCAGCTCACCACCGAGTTACACTGAAGCTTTCTTT. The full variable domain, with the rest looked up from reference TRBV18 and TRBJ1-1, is NAGVMQNPRHLVRRRGQEARLRCSPMKGHSHVYWYRQLPEEGLKFMVYLQKENIIDESGMPKERFSAEFPKEGPSILRIQQVVRGDSAAYFCASSPPSYTEAFFGQGTRLTVV.

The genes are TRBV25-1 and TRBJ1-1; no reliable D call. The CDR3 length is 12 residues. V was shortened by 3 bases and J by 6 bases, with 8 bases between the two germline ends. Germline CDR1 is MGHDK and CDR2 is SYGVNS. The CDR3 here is CASSDSLAEAFF. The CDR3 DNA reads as TGTGCCAGCAGTGACAGTCTCGCTGAAGCTTTCTTT.

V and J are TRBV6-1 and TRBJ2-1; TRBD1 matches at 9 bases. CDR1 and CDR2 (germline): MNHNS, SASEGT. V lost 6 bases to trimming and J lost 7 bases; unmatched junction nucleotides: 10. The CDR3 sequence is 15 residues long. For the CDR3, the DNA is TGTGCCAGCAGGACCGGGACAGGGTCAGGGAATGAGCAGTTCTTC. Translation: CASRTGTGSGNEQFF.

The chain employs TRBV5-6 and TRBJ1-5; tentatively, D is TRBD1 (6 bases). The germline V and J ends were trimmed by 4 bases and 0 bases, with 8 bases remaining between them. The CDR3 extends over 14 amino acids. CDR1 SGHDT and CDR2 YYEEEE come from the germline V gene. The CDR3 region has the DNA TGTGCCAGCAGCCAGGGACATAGCAATCAGCCCCAGCATTTT. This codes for CASSQGHSNQPQHF.

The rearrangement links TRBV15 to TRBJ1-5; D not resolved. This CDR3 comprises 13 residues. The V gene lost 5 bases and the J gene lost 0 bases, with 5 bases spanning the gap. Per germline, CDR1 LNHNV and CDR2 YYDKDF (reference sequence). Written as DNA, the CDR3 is TGTGCCACCAGCCTCTATAGCAATCAGCCCCAGCATTTT. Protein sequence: CATSLYSNQPQHF.

The CDR3 loop reads CASSLSTGTGVGYTF. The DNA of the CDR3 is TGTGCCAGCAGCCTCTCGACTGGGACAGGGGTTGGCTACACCTTC. V gene TRBV7-8 combines with J gene TRBJ1-2; 10 bases agree with TRBD1. The germline gives CDR1 SGHVS, CDR2 FQNEAQ. The CDR3 totals 15 residues. V was pared by 5 bases and J by 7 bases, with 10 bases of the junction left unmatched.

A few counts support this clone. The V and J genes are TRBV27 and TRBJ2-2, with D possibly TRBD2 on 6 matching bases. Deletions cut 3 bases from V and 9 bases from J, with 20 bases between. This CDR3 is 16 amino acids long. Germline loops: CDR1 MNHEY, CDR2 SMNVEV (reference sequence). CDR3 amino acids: CASSFGGLGLSRELFF. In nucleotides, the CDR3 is TGTGCCAGCAGTTTCGGGGGTCTAGGCCTTAGCCGGGAGCTGTTTTTT.

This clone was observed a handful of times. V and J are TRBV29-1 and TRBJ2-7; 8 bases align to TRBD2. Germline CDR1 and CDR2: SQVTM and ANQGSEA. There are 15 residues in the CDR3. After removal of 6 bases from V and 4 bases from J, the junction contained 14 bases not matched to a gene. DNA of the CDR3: TGCAGCGTGGGGGGAGCGGGAGACAGATTTTACGAGCAGTACTTC. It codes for CSVGGAGDRFYEQYF.

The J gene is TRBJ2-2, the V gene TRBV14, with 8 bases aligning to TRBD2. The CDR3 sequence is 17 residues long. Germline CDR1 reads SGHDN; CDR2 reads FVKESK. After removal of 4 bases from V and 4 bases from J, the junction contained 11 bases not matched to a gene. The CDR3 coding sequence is TGTGCCAGCAGCCGACGGATAGGCGGGAGGAGCACCGGGGAGCTGTTTTTT. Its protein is CASSRRIGGRSTGELFF.